This T cell receptor beta chain was profiled in a study of monozygotic twins with inflammatory bowel disease. Whole-study findings and limits: Twins with IBD were found to have lower TCRbeta diversity (inverse Simpson) than healthy co-twins.

Donors each contributed one blood sample measuring 2 to 2.5 ml. UMIs incorporating a 6-nucleotide sample barcode were appended by means of template switching. TCRdb reprocessed the 5' RACE reads; each CDR3 protein has one entry and no DNA is given. The clone table shows around 220,000 distinct CDR3 sequences, with the ten largest holding less than 9%. Germline values: CDR1 LNHDA, CDR2 SQIVND (reference sequence). The CDR3 spans 13 residues. A note on this clonotype: Its antigen is not identified.

V is TRBV19 and J is TRBJ2-3. Material: blood. This TCR came from a human donor with ulcerative colitis or Crohn's disease, or a healthy co-twin of an affected twin (not recorded which). The CDR3 is CASRLSSTDTQYF.